These T cell receptor beta chains were read from a single sample in a study of T cell responses to AZD1222 COVID-19 vaccine. TCRdb keeps only in-frame clones here, not all; method: immunoSEQ multiplex PCR. This sample has roughly 150,000 clones, with 80% to 95% found just once. The material was peripheral blood, obtained 28 days after the second AZD1222 dose. The receptors come from an adult who received the AZD1222 COVID-19 vaccine. CDR3s include the opening cysteine and the closing phenylalanine or tryptophan. D genes are given only for firm matches. Size is omitted from some rows. Given values are once, few, many or a class for expanded clones.

V,D,J,size,DNA,CDR3
TRBV7-9,TRBD1,TRBJ2-7,few,TGTGCCAGCAGCTTGTACCGGGACAGTTCCTACGAGCAGTACTTC,CASSLYRDSSYEQYF
TRBV18,NA,TRBJ2-3,NA,TGTGCCAGCTCACCACGCGGCACAGATACGCAGTATTTT,CASSPRGTDTQYF
TRBV5-4,NA,TRBJ2-5,few,TGTGCCAGCAGCTTCGGGGTTAGACAAGAGACCCAGTACTTC,CASSFGVRQETQYF
TRBV6-4,NA,TRBJ1-1,NA,TGTGCCAGCAGTGACTCGGGTCAACGGAGTTTGAACACTGAAGCTTTCTTT,CASSDSGQRSLNTEAFF
TRBV7-3,TRBD2,TRBJ2-7,NA,TGTGCCAGCAGCTCCGGGACTAGCGGGAGCCGCGAGCAGTACTTC,CASSSGTSGSREQYF
TRBV5-5,TRBD1,TRBJ2-5,NA,TGTGCCAGCAGCCCCGGGACAGAGTACAAGACCCAGTACTTC,CASSPGTEYKTQYF
TRBV28,NA,TRBJ2-4,once,TGTGCCAGCAGTTTAGGGCCCAAAAACATTCAGTACTTC,CASSLGPKNIQYF
TRBV18,NA,TRBJ1-2,NA,TGTGCCAGCTCACCTCCTCCAAGCAGCACGCATGGCTACACCTTC,CASSPPPSSTHGYTF
TRBV5-1,TRBD1,TRBJ2-5,NA,TGCGCCAGCAGTCACAGGGGTCAAGAGACCCAGTACTTC,CASSHRGQETQYF
TRBV29-1,TRBD1,TRBJ1-1,NA,TGCAGCGCTTGGACAGGGGGCGTGAACACTGAAGCTTTCTTT,CSAWTGGVNTEAFF
TRBV28,NA,TRBJ1-2,NA,TGTGCCAGCAGTTTGACCGCAGCTAACTATGGCTACACCTTC,CASSLTAANYGYTF
TRBV7-3,TRBD1,TRBJ1-2,NA,TGTGCCAGCAGCTCCGGACAGGGGGCGAATGGCTACACCTTC,CASSSGQGANGYTF
TRBV19,TRBD1,TRBJ1-2,NA,TGTGCCAGTAGTACAAAAAGAGGGACAGACAGCCGATACGGCTACACCTTC,CASSTKRGTDSRYGYTF
TRBV11-3,NA,TRBJ2-2,NA,TGTGCCAGCAGCTGGGGGACTGATAGGTCCGGGGAGCTGTTTTTT,CASSWGTDRSGELFF
TRBV7-3,TRBD1,TRBJ1-6,NA,TGTGCCAGCAGCCCGGGACAGGGAGGTTCACCCCTCCACTTT,CASSPGQGGSPLHF
TRBV11-2,TRBD1,TRBJ1-2,NA,TGTGCCAGCAGCGAGCGGGCAGGGGGTGGGTATGGCTACACCTTC,CASSERAGGGYGYTF
TRBV7-3,TRBD2,TRBJ2-3,NA,TGTGCCAGCAGCCCGACCGGGACTAGACGCCAAGATACGCAGTATTTT,CASSPTGTRRQDTQYF
TRBV18,NA,TRBJ2-2,NA,TGTGCCAGCTCACCAGGGGGAACGACCGGGGAGCTGTTTTTT,CASSPGGTTGELFF
TRBV4-1,NA,TRBJ1-2,NA,TGCGCCAGCAGCCAAGACAGCTATGGCTACACCTTC,CASSQDSYGYTF
TRBV5-8,TRBD1,TRBJ1-4,NA,TGTGCCAGCAGCATAGGACAGGCAAATAATGAAAAACTGTTTTTT,CASSIGQANNEKLFF
TRBV4-2,TRBD2,TRBJ2-7,NA,TGTGCCAGCAGCGGACTAATAGCGGGGGACTACGAGCAGTACTTC,CASSGLIAGDYEQYF
TRBV5-5,NA,TRBJ2-1,NA,TGTGCCAGCAGCTTGATCCTGGACAATGAGCAGTTCTTC,CASSLILDNEQFF
TRBV30,TRBD1,TRBJ2-1,NA,TGTGCCTGGAGTCTACAGGGGGCTACGGAGCAGTTCTTC,CAWSLQGATEQFF
TRBV15,NA,TRBJ2-5,NA,TGTGCCACCAAGGACGGACGGAATACTTACCAAGAGACCCAGTACTTC,CATKDGRNTYQETQYF
TRBV14,NA,TRBJ1-5,NA,TGTGCCAGCTCATTATCGGGGTATCAGCCCCAGCATTTT,CASSLSGYQPQHF
TRBV6-2/TRBV6-3,TRBD2,TRBJ2-5,NA,TGTGCCAGCAGTTCCTGGGGACTAGCGGGCTTCAAGACCCAGTACTTC,CASSSWGLAGFKTQYF
TRBV5-8,NA,TRBJ1-1,NA,TGTGCCAGCAGCTTGGCCTCGAGGGGGTCGCACACTGAAGCTTTCTTT,CASSLASRGSHTEAFF
TRBV7-2,NA,TRBJ2-5,NA,TGTGCCAGCAGCTTCCAGGGCGTCGCTTTCCAAGAGACCCAGTACTTC,CASSFQGVAFQETQYF
TRBV6-2/TRBV6-3,NA,TRBJ1-5,NA,TGTGCCAGCAGTTACTACGGCAATCAGCCCCAGCATTTT,CASSYYGNQPQHF
TRBV5-1,TRBD1,TRBJ1-6,NA,TGCGCCAGCAGCTATACACAGGGGGCAGCGGATTCACCCCTCCACTTT,CASSYTQGAADSPLHF
TRBV14,TRBD1,TRBJ1-2,NA,TGTGCCAGCAGCCCCGGACAGGGGGCGAGCGGCTACACCTTC,CASSPGQGASGYTF
TRBV5-1,NA,TRBJ1-1,NA,TGCGCCAGCAGCCTAGGATCTTTCGGGGGGAACACTGAAGCTTTCTTT,CASSLGSFGGNTEAFF
TRBV5-1,TRBD1,TRBJ1-4,NA,TGCGCCAGCAGCTCAGGACAGGGGGCAATTGAAAAACTGTTTTTT,CASSSGQGAIEKLFF
TRBV6-5,TRBD1,TRBJ2-4,NA,TGTGCCAGCGCGGGACAGGGCCTAAACATTCAGTACTTC,CASAGQGLNIQYF
TRBV2,NA,TRBJ2-1,NA,TGTGCCAGCAGTGAGCAGGGTTCGAGTAATGAGCAGTTCTTC,CASSEQGSSNEQFF
TRBV11-2,NA,TRBJ2-1,NA,TGTGCCAGCAGCTTAGGGCTAAACAATGAGCAGTTCTTC,CASSLGLNNEQFF
TRBV19,NA,TRBJ1-3,NA,TGTGCCAGTAGTTCTGGGACTGGAAACACCATATATTTT,CASSSGTGNTIYF
TRBV7-9,NA,TRBJ2-1,NA,TGTGCCAGCAGCTTACGCCAGGAATACAATGAGCAGTTCTTC,CASSLRQEYNEQFF
TRBV2,NA,TRBJ2-7,NA,TGTGCCAGCAGTGAAAGTACAGCCGAGCAGTACTTC,CASSESTAEQYF
TRBV7-9,TRBD1,TRBJ2-7,NA,TGTGCCAGCAGCCCCAACTCGAGGGGGCGCTTTAATCGCGAGCAGTACTTC,CASSPNSRGRFNREQYF
TRBV6-1,NA,TRBJ1-5,NA,TGTGCCAGCAGTGAACAGGGAAGTAATCAGCCCCAGCATTTT,CASSEQGSNQPQHF
TRBV30,NA,TRBJ2-3,NA,TGTGCCTGGAGTGTAAGGGCGGTGGTTCCAGATACGCAGTATTTT,CAWSVRAVVPDTQYF
TRBV19,NA,TRBJ1-2,NA,TGTGCCAGTACCTCATCCGGGGCTTTTAACTATGGCTACACCTTC,CASTSSGAFNYGYTF
TRBV28,NA,TRBJ1-1,NA,TGTGCCAGCAGTTTAGCCCCCCCCACAGCTGAAGCTTTCTTT,CASSLAPPTAEAFF
TRBV2,NA,TRBJ2-2,NA,TGTGCCAGCAGTGGACAGAGCACCGGGGAGCTGTTTTTT,CASSGQSTGELFF
TRBV28,NA,TRBJ1-3,few,TGTGCCAGCGGCCCCCCCCCGAGCTCTGGAAACACCATATATTTT,CASGPPPSSGNTIYF
TRBV5-1,NA,TRBJ1-3,NA,TGCGCCAGCAGCTTCAACTCTGGAAACACCATATATTTT,CASSFNSGNTIYF
TRBV2,TRBD2,TRBJ2-4,NA,TGTGCCAGCAAGAGAGCGGGGGGCATAGCCAAAAACATTCAGTACTTC,CASKRAGGIAKNIQYF
TRBV27,NA,TRBJ2-3,NA,TGTGCCAGCAGTCCCAGGTGGACAGATACGCAGTATTTT,CASSPRWTDTQYF
TRBV6-1,NA,TRBJ1-6,once,TGTGCCAGCAGTGATCGGGCAGTCAGGGAACCCTATTCACCCCTCCACTTT,CASSDRAVREPYSPLHF
TRBV25-1,NA,TRBJ1-5,NA,TGTGCCAGCAGGACCGGCGATCAGCCCCAGCATTTT,CASRTGDQPQHF
TRBV6-5,TRBD2,TRBJ2-7,NA,TGTGCCAGCAGTTACTCGAAAGCGGGAGCCTACGAGCAGTACTTC,CASSYSKAGAYEQYF
TRBV7-7,TRBD1,TRBJ2-7,NA,TGTGCTAGCAGCCCCGGGACAGGGGAACGCGAGCAGTACTTC,CASSPGTGEREQYF
TRBV5-1,NA,TRBJ1-2,NA,TGCGCCAGCAGCTTGGGACAGAACTATGGCTACACCTTC,CASSLGQNYGYTF
TRBV7-2,NA,TRBJ1-6,NA,TGTGCCAGCAGCTCACCCGGGAGCAGTAATTCACCCCTCCACTTT,CASSSPGSSNSPLHF